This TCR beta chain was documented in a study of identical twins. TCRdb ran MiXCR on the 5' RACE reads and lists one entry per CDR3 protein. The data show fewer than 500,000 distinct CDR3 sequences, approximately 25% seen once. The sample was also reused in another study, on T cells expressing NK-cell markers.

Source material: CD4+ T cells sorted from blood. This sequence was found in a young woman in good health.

Here the CDR3 reads CSVRRAGRVEYGYTF. The CDR3 nucleotides are TGCAGTGTCCGGCGGGCGGGCAGGGTTGAGTATGGCTACACCTTC. The chain carries TRBV20-1 and TRBJ1-2, with D perhaps matching TRBD1 (5 bases). Germline V CDR1 and CDR2: DFQATT, SNEGSKA (reference sequence). CDR3 length: 15 amino acids. The V end was cut by 7 bases, the J end by 5 bases, with 23 bases between.